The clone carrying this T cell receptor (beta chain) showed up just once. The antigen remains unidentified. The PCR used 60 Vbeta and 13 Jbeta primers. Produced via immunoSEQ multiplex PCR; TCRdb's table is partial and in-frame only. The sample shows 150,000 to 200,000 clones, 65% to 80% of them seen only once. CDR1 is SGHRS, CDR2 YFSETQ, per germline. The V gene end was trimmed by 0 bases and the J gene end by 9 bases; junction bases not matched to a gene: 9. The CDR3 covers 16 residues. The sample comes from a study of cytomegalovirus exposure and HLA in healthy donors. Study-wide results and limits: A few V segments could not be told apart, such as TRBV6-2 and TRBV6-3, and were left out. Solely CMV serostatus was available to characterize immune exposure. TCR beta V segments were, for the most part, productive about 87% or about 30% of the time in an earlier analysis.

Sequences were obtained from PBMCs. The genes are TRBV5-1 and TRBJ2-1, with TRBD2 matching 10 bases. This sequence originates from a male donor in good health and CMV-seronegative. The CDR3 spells CASSLATSGNVGEQFF. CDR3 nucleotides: TGCGCCAGCAGCTTGGCCACTAGCGGGAATGTTGGTGAGCAGTTCTTC.